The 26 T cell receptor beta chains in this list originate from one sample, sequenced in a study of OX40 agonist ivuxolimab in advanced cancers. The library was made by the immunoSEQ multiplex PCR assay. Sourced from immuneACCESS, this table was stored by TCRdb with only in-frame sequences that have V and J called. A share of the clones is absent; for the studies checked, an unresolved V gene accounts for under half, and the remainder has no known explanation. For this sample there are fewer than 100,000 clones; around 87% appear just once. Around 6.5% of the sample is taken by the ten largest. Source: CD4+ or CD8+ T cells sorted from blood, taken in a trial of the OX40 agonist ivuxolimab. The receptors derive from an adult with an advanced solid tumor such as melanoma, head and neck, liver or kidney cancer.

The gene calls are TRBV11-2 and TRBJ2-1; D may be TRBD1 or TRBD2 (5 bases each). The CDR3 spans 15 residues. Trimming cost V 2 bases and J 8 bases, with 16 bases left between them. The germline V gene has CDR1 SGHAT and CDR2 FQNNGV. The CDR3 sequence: CASSLPPPGTHEQFF. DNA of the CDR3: TGTGCCAGCAGCTTACCCCCCCCGGGGACGCATGAGCAGTTCTTC.

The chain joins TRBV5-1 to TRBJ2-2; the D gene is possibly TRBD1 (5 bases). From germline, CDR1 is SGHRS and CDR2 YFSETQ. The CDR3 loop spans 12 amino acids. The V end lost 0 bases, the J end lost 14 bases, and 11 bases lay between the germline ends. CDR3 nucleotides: TGCGCCAGCAGCTTGGACTCTCAGGGACTGTTTTTT. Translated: CASSLDSQGLFF.

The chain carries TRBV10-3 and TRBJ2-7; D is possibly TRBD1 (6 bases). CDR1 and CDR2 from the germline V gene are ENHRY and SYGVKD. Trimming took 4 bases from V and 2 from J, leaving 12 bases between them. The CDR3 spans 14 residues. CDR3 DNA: TGTGCCATCAGTGTGGGGGCGAGCCCCTACGAGCAGTACTTC. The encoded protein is CAISVGASPYEQYF.

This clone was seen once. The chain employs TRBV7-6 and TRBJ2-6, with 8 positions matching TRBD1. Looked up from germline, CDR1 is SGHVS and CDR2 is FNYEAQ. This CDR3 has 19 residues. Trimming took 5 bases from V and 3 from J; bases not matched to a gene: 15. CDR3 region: CASSAYRGRSPIGANVLTF. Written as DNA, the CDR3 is TGTGCCAGCAGCGCCTACAGGGGGAGATCCCCCATTGGGGCCAACGTCCTGACTTTC.

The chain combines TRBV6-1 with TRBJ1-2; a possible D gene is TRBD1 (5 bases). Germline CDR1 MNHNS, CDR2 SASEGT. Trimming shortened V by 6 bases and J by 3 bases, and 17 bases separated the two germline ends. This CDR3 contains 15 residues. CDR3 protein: CASSPWSRGDYGYTF. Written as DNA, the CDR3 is TGTGCCAGCAGCCCCTGGTCTAGGGGCGACTATGGCTACACCTTC.

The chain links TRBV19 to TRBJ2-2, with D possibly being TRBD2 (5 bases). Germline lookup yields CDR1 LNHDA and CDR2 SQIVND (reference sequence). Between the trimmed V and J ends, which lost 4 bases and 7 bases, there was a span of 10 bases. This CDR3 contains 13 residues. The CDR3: CASSKLEVGELFF. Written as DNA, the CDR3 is TGTGCCAGTAGTAAACTAGAGGTCGGGGAGCTGTTTTTT.

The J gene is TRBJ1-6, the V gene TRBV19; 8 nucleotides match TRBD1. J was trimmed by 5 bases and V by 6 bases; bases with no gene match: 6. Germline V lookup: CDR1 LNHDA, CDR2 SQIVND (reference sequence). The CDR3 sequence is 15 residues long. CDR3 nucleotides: TGTGCCAGTAGGCGGACAGGGTTGAATAATTCACCCCTCCACTTT. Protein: CASRRTGLNNSPLHF. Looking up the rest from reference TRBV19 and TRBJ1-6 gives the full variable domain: DGGITQSPKYLFRKEGQNVTLSCEQNLNHDAMYWYRQDPGQGLRLIYYSQIVNDFQKGDIAEGYSVSREKKESFPLTVTSAQKNPTAFYLCASRRTGLNNSPLHFGNGTRLTVT.

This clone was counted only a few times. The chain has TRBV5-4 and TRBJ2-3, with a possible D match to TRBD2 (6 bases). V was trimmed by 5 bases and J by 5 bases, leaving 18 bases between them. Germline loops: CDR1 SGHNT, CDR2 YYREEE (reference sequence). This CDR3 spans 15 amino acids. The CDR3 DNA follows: TGTGCCAGCAGTAGAGCGGGTCCTTCGGAAGATACGCAGTATTTT. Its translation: CASSRAGPSEDTQYF.

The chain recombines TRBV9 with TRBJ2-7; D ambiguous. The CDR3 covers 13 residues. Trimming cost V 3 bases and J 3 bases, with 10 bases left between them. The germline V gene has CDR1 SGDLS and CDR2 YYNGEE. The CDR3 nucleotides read TGTGCCAGCAGCGGCGCGCCCCTCTACGAGCAGTACTTC. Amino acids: CASSGAPLYEQYF.

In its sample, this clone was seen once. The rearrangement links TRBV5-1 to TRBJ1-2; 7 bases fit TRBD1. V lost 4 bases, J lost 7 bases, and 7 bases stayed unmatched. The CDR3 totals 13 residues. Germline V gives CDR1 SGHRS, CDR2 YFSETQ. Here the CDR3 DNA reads TGCGCCAGCAGCCCGAGACAGGGCCGTGGCTACACCTTC. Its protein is CASSPRQGRGYTF.

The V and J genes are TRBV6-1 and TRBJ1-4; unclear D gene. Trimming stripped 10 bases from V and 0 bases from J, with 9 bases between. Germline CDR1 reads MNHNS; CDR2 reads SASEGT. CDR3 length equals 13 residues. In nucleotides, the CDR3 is TGTGCCACCCTAGTTACAACTAATGAAAAACTGTTTTTT. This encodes CATLVTTNEKLFF.

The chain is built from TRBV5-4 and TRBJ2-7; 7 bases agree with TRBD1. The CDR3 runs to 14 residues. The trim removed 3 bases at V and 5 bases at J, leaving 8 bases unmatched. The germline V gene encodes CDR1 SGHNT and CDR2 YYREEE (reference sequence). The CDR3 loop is CASSSTGQSNEQYF. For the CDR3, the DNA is TGTGCCAGCAGCTCGACGGGACAGTCAAACGAGCAGTACTTC. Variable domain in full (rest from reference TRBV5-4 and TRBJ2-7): ETGVTQSPTHLIKTRGQQVTLRCSSQSGHNTVSWYQQALGQGPQFIFQYYREEENGRGNFPPRFSGLQFPNYSSELNVNALELDDSALYLCASSSTGQSNEQYFGPGTRLTVT.

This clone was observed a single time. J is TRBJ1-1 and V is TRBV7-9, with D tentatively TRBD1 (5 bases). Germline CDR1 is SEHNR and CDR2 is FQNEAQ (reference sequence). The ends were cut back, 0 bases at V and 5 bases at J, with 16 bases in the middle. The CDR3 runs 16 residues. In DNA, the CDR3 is TGTGCCAGCAGCTTAGCCCCCTTCGGGGGAGGGACTGAAGCTTTCTTT. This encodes CASSLAPFGGGTEAFF.

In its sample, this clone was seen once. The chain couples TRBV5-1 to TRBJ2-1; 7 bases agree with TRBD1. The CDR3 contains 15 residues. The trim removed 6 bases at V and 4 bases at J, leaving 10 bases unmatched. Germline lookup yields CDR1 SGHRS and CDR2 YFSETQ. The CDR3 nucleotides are TGCGCCAGCAAGCTATCAGGGGGTAGTTACAATGAGCAGTTCTTC. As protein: CASKLSGGSYNEQFF.

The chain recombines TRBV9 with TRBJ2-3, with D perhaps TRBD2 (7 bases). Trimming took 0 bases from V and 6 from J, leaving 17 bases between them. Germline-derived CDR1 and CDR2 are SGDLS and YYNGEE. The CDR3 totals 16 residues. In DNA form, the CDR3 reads TGTGCCAGCAGCGTAGTGGGGGGGCTCTCGCCTGATACGCAGTATTTT. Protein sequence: CASSVVGGLSPDTQYF.

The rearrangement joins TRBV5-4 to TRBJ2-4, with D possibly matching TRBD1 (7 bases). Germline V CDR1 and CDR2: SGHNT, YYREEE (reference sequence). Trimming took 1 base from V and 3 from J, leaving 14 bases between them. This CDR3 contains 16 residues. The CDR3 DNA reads TGTGCCAGCAGCTTGACAGGGGAGGTGGGCAAAAACATTCAGTACTTC. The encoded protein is CASSLTGEVGKNIQYF.

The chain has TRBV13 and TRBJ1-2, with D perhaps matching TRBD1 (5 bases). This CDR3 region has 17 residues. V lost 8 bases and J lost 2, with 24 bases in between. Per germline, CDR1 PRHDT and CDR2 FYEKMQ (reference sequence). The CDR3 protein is CASQGLKGSSSNYGYTF. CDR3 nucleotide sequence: TGTGCCAGCCAGGGACTAAAGGGGTCTTCATCCAACTATGGCTACACCTTC.

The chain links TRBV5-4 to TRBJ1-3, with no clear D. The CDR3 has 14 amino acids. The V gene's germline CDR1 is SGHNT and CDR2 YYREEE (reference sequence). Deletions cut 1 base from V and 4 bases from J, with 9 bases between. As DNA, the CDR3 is TGTGCCAGCAGCTTGCTAACAGAAGGAAACACCATATATTTT. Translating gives CASSLLTEGNTIYF. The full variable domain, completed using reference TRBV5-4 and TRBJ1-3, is ETGVTQSPTHLIKTRGQQVTLRCSSQSGHNTVSWYQQALGQGPQFIFQYYREEENGRGNFPPRFSGLQFPNYSSELNVNALELDDSALYLCASSLLTEGNTIYFGEGSWLTVV.

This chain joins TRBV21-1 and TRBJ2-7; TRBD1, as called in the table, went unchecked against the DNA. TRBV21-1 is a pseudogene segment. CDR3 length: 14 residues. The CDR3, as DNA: TGTGCCCGTCGACGGAACAGGGGATGCTACGAGCAGTACTTC. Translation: CARRRNRGCYEQYF.

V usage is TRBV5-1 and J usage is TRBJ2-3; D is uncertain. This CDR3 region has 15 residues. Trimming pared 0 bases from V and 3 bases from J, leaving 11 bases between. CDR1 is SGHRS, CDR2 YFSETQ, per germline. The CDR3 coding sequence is TGCGCCAGCAGCTTGGCTCAAAGGTCTACAGATACGCAGTATTTT. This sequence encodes CASSLAQRSTDTQYF.

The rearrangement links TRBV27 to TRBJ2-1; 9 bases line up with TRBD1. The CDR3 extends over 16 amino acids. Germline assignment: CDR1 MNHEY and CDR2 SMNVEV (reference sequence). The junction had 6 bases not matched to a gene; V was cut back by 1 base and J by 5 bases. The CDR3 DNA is TGTGCCAGCAGTTTATTGACAGGGGGAAGGGACAATGAGCAGTTCTTC. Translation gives CASSLLTGGRDNEQFF.

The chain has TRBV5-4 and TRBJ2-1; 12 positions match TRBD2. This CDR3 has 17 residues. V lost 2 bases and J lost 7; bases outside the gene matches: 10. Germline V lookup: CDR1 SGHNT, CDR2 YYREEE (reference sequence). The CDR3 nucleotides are TGTGCCAGCAGCTTACCGACTAGCGGGAGATCTTGGAATGAGCAGTTCTTC. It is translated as CASSLPTSGRSWNEQFF. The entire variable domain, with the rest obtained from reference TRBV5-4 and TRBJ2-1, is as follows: ETGVTQSPTHLIKTRGQQVTLRCSSQSGHNTVSWYQQALGQGPQFIFQYYREEENGRGNFPPRFSGLQFPNYSSELNVNALELDDSALYLCASSLPTSGRSWNEQFFGPGTRLTVL.

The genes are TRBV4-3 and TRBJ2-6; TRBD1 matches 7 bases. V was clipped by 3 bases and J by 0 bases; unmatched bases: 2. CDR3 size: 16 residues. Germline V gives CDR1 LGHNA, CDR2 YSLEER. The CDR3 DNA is TGCGCCAGCAGCCAGGGGACAGCCTCTGGGGCCAACGTCCTGACTTTC. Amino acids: CASSQGTASGANVLTF.

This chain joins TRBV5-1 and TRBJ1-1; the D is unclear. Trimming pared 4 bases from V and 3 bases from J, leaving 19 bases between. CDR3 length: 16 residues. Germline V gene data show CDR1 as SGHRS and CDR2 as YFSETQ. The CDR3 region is CASSPVARGRDTEAFF. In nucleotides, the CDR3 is TGCGCCAGCAGCCCGGTTGCACGAGGGAGGGACACTGAAGCTTTCTTT.

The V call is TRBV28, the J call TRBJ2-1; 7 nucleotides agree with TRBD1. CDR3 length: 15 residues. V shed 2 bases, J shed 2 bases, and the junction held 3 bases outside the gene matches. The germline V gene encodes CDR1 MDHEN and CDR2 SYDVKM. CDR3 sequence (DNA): TGTGCCAGCAGTTTAGGAGGACAGGCCTACAATGAGCAGTTCTTC. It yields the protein CASSLGGQAYNEQFF.

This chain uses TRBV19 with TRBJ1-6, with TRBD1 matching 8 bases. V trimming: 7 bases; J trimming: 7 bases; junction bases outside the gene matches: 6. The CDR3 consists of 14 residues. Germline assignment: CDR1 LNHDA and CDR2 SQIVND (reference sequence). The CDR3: CASISGGANSPLHF. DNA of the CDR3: TGTGCCAGTATATCAGGGGGCGCGAATTCACCCCTCCACTTT.